Each of the 5 T cell receptor beta chains below was sequenced from the same sample in a study of T cells after yellow fever vaccination. Using its own MiXCR run on the 5' RACE reads, TCRdb lists one record per CDR3 protein. The sample records roughly 340,000 distinct CDR3 sequences, 8.5% to 10% being singletons. Sequences were derived from PBMCs, sampled on the day of the first yellow fever vaccination. These receptors came from a man younger than 35 who received the YFV17D yellow fever vaccine.

This clonotype was observed many times. The chain couples TRBV6-1 to TRBJ2-5, with TRBD2 identical over 11 bases. The CDR3 runs to 15 residues. V trimming: 5 bases; J trimming: 5 bases; junction bases outside the gene matches: 7. Germline V CDR1 and CDR2: MNHNS, SASEGT. CDR3 nucleotides: TGTGCCAGCAGTCCCCCTCCTAGCGGGGGGGAGACCCAGTACTTC. As protein: CASSPPPSGGETQYF.

Many counts were recorded for this clonotype. The V and J genes are TRBV12-3 or TRBV12-4 and TRBJ2-5; the D is unclear. The CDR3 has 12 amino acids. Trimming cost V 6 bases and J 5 bases, with 10 bases left between them. The CDR3 coding sequence is TGTGCCAGCAGCCTGACTGGGGAGACCCAGTACTTC. This encodes CASSLTGETQYF.

This clonotype was picked up many times. This chain joins TRBV4-3 and TRBJ2-2; D unresolved. The length of the CDR3 is 15 residues. Per germline, CDR1 LGHNA and CDR2 YSLEER. The V end lost 0 bases, the J end lost 6 bases, and 11 bases lay between the germline ends. The CDR3 spells CASSQESPQAGELFF. In DNA, the CDR3 is TGCGCCAGCAGCCAAGAATCTCCGCAGGCCGGGGAGCTGTTTTTT.

The rearrangement links TRBV20-1 to TRBJ1-5; D unclear. This CDR3 is 13 amino acids long. V lost 5 bases to trimming and J lost 4 bases, with 12 bases between them. The V gene's germline CDR1 is DFQATT and CDR2 SNEGSKA (reference sequence). The CDR3 coding sequence is TGCAGTGCTTCGTACAGACTTAATCAGCCCCAGCATTTT. As protein: CSASYRLNQPQHF.

In its sample, this clonotype was seen a few times. V and J are TRBV20-1 and TRBJ1-1, with D tentatively TRBD1 (5 bases). CDR1 is DFQATT and CDR2 is SNEGSKA in the germline V gene (reference sequence). This CDR3 is 13 amino acids long. The ends were cut back, 3 bases at V and 0 bases at J, with 8 bases in the middle. The chain's CDR3 is CSASQGLNTEAFF. The CDR3 coding sequence is TGCAGTGCTAGCCAGGGCCTGAACACTGAAGCTTTCTTT.